These T cell receptor beta chains were read from a single sample in a study of T cells after yellow fever vaccination. TCRdb re-called the 5' RACE reads through MiXCR, storing one row per CDR3 protein. The sample holds 340,000 or so distinct CDR3 sequences, around 13% seen once. This specimen consisted of CD4+ T cells sorted from PBMCs, obtained 15 days after the yellow fever booster vaccination. The receptors shown here come from a man aged 18 to 30 who received the YFV17D yellow fever vaccine. The CDR3 runs from the conserved cysteine through the conserved F or W. Fields, in order: D gene, clone size, J gene, V gene, CDR3 DNA, CDR3 protein. A D gene is named only where the DNA matches it firmly. Expanded clones get a size class; other rows say once, few or many, or leave the size out.

-	-	TRBJ2-5	TRBV9	TGTGCCAGCAGCGTAGACCCAGAAGAGACCCAGTACTTC	CASSVDPEETQYF
TRBD1	many	TRBJ1-1	TRBV5-1	TGCGCCAGCAGCTTGCGACAGGGTCACACTGAAGCTTTCTTT	CASSLRQGHTEAFF
-	few	TRBJ2-5	TRBV10-2	TGCGCCAGCACAGGATTTGGGACTGGCCAAGAGACCCAGTACTTC	CASTGFGTGQETQYF
TRBD2	few	TRBJ2-1	TRBV6-2/TRBV6-3	TGTGCCAGCAGGCCAAGTGGTGGACTAGCGGAGCAAGGAACTTACAATGAGCAGTTCTTC	CASRPSGGLAEQGTYNEQFF
-	-	TRBJ2-3	TRBV5-1	TGCGCCAGCAGCCAGGGGGGCCGCACAGATACGCAGTATTTT	CASSQGGRTDTQYF
-	-	TRBJ1-1	TRBV20-1	TGCAGTGTCAGCTCGGCGAACACTGAAGCTTTCTTT	CSVSSANTEAFF
TRBD1	-	TRBJ1-1	TRBV29-1	TGCAGCGTGGAACGGGACAGGGACACTGAAGCTTTCTTT	CSVERDRDTEAFF
-	few	TRBJ1-1	TRBV28	TGTGCCAGCAGCCCCCGGGGGGCAGTGAACACTGAAGCTTTCTTT	CASSPRGAVNTEAFF
-	few	TRBJ1-5	TRBV4-2	TGTGCCAGCAGTCAATCAGGGTTACGCAATCAGCCCCAGCATTTT	CASSQSGLRNQPQHF
-	few	TRBJ1-5	TRBV18	TGTGCCAGCTCATCCGGGACCCAAGGGCAGCCCCAGCATTTT	CASSSGTQGQPQHF
-	-	TRBJ2-6	TRBV30	TGTGCCTGGTCCAGGGCTGGGGCCAACGTCCTGACTTTC	CAWSRAGANVLTF
TRBD1	-	TRBJ1-5	TRBV6-6	TGTGCCAGCAGTTATTCCGGACAGGGGAGGAGCAATCAGCCCCAGCATTTT	CASSYSGQGRSNQPQHF
-	few	TRBJ1-1	TRBV7-2	TGTGCCAGCAGCTTAGTCGTAGGGGTGAACACTGAAGCTTTCTTT	CASSLVVGVNTEAFF
-	-	TRBJ1-5	TRBV6-1	TGTGCCAGCAGTGAAAGGGAGGCTCAGCCCCAGCATTTT	CASSEREAQPQHF
TRBD2	few	TRBJ2-1	TRBV7-8	TGTGCCAGCAGCTACAGACTAGCGGGGGGGAATGAGCAGTTCTTC	CASSYRLAGGNEQFF
TRBD2	many	TRBJ2-3	TRBV7-2	TGTGCCAGCAGGGGAGGGGTCCCAGATACGCAGTATTTT	CASRGGVPDTQYF
-	few	TRBJ2-7	TRBV29-1	TGCAGCGTAGGCAGGGTCGACGAGCAGTACTTC	CSVGRVDEQYF
-	-	TRBJ2-3	TRBV21-1	TGTGCCAGCAGCAGGAGACAGGGGGTCGGCACAGATACGCAGTATTTT	CASSRRQGVGTDTQYF
-	few	TRBJ2-1	TRBV5-1	TGCGCCAGCAGCTTGGCCGTGGTCGGGTCCTACAATGAGCAGTTCTTC	CASSLAVVGSYNEQFF
TRBD1	many	TRBJ1-6	TRBV11-2	TGTGCCAGCAGCCCAGACAGGGAATCACCCCTCCACTTT	CASSPDRESPLHF
-	many	TRBJ1-6	TRBV7-2	TGTGCCAGCAGCTCACAGGGATCACCCCTCCACTTT	CASSSQGSPLHF
-	few	TRBJ1-1	TRBV6-5	TGTGCCAGCAGGTTTGGGACGGTAAACACTGAAGCTTTCTTT	CASRFGTVNTEAFF
TRBD1	-	TRBJ2-3	TRBV20-1	TGCAGTGCCCCTAGCCAGGGACAGGGTCTTGGAGATACGCAGTATTTT	CSAPSQGQGLGDTQYF
-	-	TRBJ2-5	TRBV12-3/TRBV12-4	TGTGCCAGCTCCATAGTGAAGACCCAGTACTTC	CASSIVKTQYF
-	-	TRBJ1-1	TRBV7-9	TGTGCCAGCAGCTTCTCGACGATCACTGAAGCTTTCTTT	CASSFSTITEAFF
-	few	TRBJ2-1	TRBV7-9	TGTGCCAGCAGCCGTCAGGGTCTGTACAATGAGCAGTTCTTC	CASSRQGLYNEQFF
-	-	TRBJ1-1	TRBV11-1	TGTGCCAGCAGCTTAGCGCTTCGGGCTGAAGCTTTCTTT	CASSLALRAEAFF
-	few	TRBJ2-7	TRBV5-6	TGTGCCAGCAGCTTCCAGACAGTATACGAGCAGTACTTC	CASSFQTVYEQYF
-	-	TRBJ1-3	TRBV4-3	TGCGCCAGCAGCCAAGGACGGCTCTCTGGAAACACCATATATTTT	CASSQGRLSGNTIYF
-	-	TRBJ2-7	TRBV4-1	TGCGCCAGCAGCCAAGATTACCTGAAGAAACTTTACGAGCAGTACTTC	CASSQDYLKKLYEQYF
-	many	TRBJ2-7	TRBV6-6	TGTGCCAGCAGTTCCGCAGGGGGGGGCCGGAACGAGCAGTACTTC	CASSSAGGGRNEQYF
-	few	TRBJ2-7	TRBV10-3	TGTGCCATCAGTGAAGGGGGGGCAAGAGTCTACGAGCAGTACTTC	CAISEGGARVYEQYF
-	-	TRBJ2-2	TRBV7-9	TGTGCCAGCAGCCTGGGTCAGGGTTTACCCGGGGAGCTGTTTTTT	CASSLGQGLPGELFF
-	few	TRBJ2-4	TRBV12-3/TRBV12-4	TGTGCCAGCAGTTTACAGGGAGTAGCCAAAAACATTCAGTACTTC	CASSLQGVAKNIQYF
-	few	TRBJ1-2	TRBV5-1	TGCGCCAGCCATCCCGGGGCCCTACAGGGCGGCTACACCTTC	CASHPGALQGGYTF
TRBD2	-	TRBJ2-3	TRBV11-2	TGTGCCAGCAGCCTCATATCCGGGACTAGTGGGGGGGGGCAGTATTTT	CASSLISGTSGGGQYF
TRBD2	many	TRBJ2-1	TRBV27	TGTGCCAGCAGTTCTAGCGGGGGGTACAATGAGCAGTTCTTC	CASSSSGGYNEQFF
-	many	TRBJ1-2	TRBV5-4	TGTGCCAGCAGCTTTTATCGGCAGTCAGCCACCTTC	CASSFYRQSATF
TRBD1	few	TRBJ2-7	TRBV6-5	TGTGCCAGCAGCCGGACAGGGCGCGAGCAGTACTTC	CASSRTGREQYF
TRBD1	many	TRBJ2-5	TRBV5-1	TGCGCCAGCAGCTTCGGGACAGCCCAAGAGACCCAGTACTTC	CASSFGTAQETQYF
-	few	TRBJ1-2	TRBV20-1	TGCAGTGCTAGAGTACCGACCGGGGGCTACACCTTC	CSARVPTGGYTF
-	-	TRBJ2-3	TRBV14	TGTGCCAGCAGCCAAAGTCTTCGTACGGATACGCAGTATTTT	CASSQSLRTDTQYF
-	few	TRBJ2-1	TRBV19	TGTGCCAGTAGTATTAGGGGGGTCGGACGTACAAATGAGCAGTTCTTC	CASSIRGVGRTNEQFF
TRBD2	many	TRBJ2-1	TRBV4-2	TGTGCCAGCAGCGATCCTAGCGGGGGATCTCTCAATGAGCAGTTCTTC	CASSDPSGGSLNEQFF
-	many	TRBJ2-3	TRBV5-1	TGCGCCAGCCGGGACGTAAACGAGGATACGCAGTATTTT	CASRDVNEDTQYF
-	few	TRBJ2-5	TRBV4-1	TGCGCCAGCAGCGACTACAGGCGCTCGGAGACCCAGTACTTC	CASSDYRRSETQYF
-	-	TRBJ2-2	TRBV5-1	TGCGCCAGCAGCTTCTCCGGGACACTTAACACCGGGGAGCTGTTTTTT	CASSFSGTLNTGELFF
TRBD1	few	TRBJ1-5	TRBV15	TGTGCCACCAGCAGAGATAGTAGGGACAGGGGCGGTCAGCCCCAGCATTTT	CATSRDSRDRGGQPQHF
-	few	TRBJ1-1	TRBV12-3/TRBV12-4	TGTGCCAGCAGACGTACAGAGGAAGCTTTCTTT	CASRRTEEAFF
TRBD1	-	TRBJ1-4	TRBV7-2	TGTGCCAGCAGCTTAACAGGGGCACCAAAACTGTTTTTT	CASSLTGAPKLFF
TRBD1	few	TRBJ2-4	TRBV12-3/TRBV12-4	TGTGCCAGCAGCCGACAGGGGAATACCAAAAACATTCAGTACTTC	CASSRQGNTKNIQYF
TRBD1	many	TRBJ2-7	TRBV29-1	TGCAGCGCCTTCGGGACAGTCACCTACGAGCAGTACTTC	CSAFGTVTYEQYF
TRBD1	-	TRBJ2-5	TRBV4-3	TGCGCCAGCAGCCAAGGACAGGGGGTAGGAGAGACCCAGTACTTC	CASSQGQGVGETQYF
-	few	TRBJ2-3	TRBV5-1	TGCGCCACCGCCATGATGGGGGGGGCTGTTACAGATACGCAGTATTTT	CATAMMGGAVTDTQYF
-	-	TRBJ2-1	TRBV4-1	TGCGCCAGCAGCCGGGCAGCCGACAATGAGCAGTTCTTC	CASSRAADNEQFF